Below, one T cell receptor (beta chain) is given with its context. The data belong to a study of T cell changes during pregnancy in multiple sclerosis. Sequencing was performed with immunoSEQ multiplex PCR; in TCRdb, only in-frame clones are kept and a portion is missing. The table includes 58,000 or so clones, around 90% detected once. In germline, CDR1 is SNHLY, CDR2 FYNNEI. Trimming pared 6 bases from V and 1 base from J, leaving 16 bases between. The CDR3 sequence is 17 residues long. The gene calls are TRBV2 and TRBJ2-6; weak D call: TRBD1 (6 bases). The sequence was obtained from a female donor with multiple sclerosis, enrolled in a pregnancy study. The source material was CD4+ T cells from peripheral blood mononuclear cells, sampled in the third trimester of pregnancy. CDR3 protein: CASSRDTIRSGANVLTF. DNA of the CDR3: TGTGCCAGCAGCCGGGACACAATAAGATCTGGGGCCAACGTCCTGACTTTC.